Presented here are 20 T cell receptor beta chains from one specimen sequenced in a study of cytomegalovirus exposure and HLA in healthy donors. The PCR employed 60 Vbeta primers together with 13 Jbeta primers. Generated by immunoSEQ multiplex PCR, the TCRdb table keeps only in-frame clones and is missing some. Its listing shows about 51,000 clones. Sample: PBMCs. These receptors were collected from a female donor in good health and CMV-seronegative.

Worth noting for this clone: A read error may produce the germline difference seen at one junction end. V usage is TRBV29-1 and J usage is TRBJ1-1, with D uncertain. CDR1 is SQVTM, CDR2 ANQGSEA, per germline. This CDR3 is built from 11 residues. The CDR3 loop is CSVAGFTGAFF. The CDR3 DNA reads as TGCAGCGTTGCCGGGTTTACTGGAGCTTTCTTT.

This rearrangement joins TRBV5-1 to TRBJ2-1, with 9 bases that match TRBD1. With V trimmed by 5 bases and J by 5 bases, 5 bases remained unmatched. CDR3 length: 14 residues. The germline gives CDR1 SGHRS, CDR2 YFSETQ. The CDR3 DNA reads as TGCGCCAGCAGTCCAAGACAGGGGGACAATGAGCAGTTCTTC. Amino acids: CASSPRQGDNEQFF.

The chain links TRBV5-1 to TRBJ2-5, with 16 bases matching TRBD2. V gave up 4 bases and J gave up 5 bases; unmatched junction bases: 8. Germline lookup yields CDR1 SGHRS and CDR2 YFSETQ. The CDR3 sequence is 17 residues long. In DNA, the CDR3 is TGCGCCAGCAGCCCTGGGACTAGCGGGGGGGCCGAGGAGACCCAGTACTTC. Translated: CASSPGTSGGAEETQYF.

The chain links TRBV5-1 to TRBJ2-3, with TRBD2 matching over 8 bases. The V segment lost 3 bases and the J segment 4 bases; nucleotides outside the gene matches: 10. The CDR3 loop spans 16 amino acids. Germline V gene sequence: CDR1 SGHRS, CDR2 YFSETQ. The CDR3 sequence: CASSSMSGSQADTQYF. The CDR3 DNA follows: TGCGCCAGCAGCTCCATGAGCGGGAGTCAAGCAGATACGCAGTATTTT.

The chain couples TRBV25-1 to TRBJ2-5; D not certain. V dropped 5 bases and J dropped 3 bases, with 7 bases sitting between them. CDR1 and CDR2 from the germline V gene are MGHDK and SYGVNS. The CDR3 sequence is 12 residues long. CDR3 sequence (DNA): TGTGCCAGCAGTATACACAAAGAGACCCAGTACTTC. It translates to CASSIHKETQYF.

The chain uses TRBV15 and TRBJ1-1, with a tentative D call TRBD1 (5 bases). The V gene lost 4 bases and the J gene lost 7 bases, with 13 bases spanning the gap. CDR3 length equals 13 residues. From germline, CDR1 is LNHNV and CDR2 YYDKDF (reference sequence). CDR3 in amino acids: CATSTKRQNEAFF. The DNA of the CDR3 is TGTGCCACCAGCACCAAACGACAGAATGAAGCTTTCTTT. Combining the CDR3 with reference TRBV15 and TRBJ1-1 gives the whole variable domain DAMVIQNPRYQVTQFGKPVTLSCSQTLNHNVMYWYQQKSSQAPKLLFHYYDKDFNNEADTPDNFQSRRPNTSFCFLDIRSPGLGDTAMYLCATSTKRQNEAFFGQGTRLTVV.

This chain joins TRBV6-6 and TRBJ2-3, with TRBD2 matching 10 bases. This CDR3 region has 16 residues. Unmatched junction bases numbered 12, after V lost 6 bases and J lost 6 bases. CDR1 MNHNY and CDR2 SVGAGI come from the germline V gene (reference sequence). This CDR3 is CASSLLLAGVPDTQYF. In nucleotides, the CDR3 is TGTGCCAGCAGCCTCCTTCTAGCGGGGGTTCCCGATACGCAGTATTTT.

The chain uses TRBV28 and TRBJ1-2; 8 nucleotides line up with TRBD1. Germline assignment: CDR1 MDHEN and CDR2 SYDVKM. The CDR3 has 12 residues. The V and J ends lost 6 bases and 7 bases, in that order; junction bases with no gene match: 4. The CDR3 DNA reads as TGTGCCAGCAGGGTGGACAGGGTTGGCTACACCTTC. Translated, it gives CASRVDRVGYTF.

CDR3 in amino acids: CASSYNREFSGELFF. CDR3 sequence (DNA): TGTGCCAGCAGTTACAACCGGGAGTTCTCCGGGGAGCTGTTTTTT. The chain employs TRBV6-5 and TRBJ2-2; tentatively, D is TRBD2 (6 bases). The CDR3 spans 15 residues. The germline V gene has CDR1 MNHEY and CDR2 SVGAGI. The V and J ends lost 2 bases and 6 bases respectively, with 13 bases between them.

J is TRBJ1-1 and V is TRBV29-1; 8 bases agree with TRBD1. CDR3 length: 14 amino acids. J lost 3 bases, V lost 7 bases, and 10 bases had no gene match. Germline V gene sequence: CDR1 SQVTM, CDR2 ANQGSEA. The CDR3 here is CSAGQGREYTEAFF. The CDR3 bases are TGCAGCGCTGGACAGGGACGGGAGTACACTGAAGCTTTCTTT.

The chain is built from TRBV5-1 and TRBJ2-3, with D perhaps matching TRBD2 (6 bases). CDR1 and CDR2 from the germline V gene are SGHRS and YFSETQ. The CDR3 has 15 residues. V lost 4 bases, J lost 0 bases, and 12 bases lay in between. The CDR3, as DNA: TGCGCCAGCAGCATCACCGGGAGAAGCACAGATACGCAGTATTTT. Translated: CASSITGRSTDTQYF.

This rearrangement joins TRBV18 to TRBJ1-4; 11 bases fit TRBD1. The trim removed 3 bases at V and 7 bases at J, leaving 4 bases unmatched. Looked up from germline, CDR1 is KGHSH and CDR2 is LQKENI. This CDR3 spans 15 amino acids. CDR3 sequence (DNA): TGTGCCAGCTCACCGGGACAGGGGGTTGGTGAAAAACTGTTTTTT. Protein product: CASSPGQGVGEKLFF. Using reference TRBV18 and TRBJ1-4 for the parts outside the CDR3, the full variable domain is NAGVMQNPRHLVRRRGQEARLRCSPMKGHSHVYWYRQLPEEGLKFMVYLQKENIIDESGMPKERFSAEFPKEGPSILRIQQVVRGDSAAYFCASSPGQGVGEKLFFGSGTQLSVL.

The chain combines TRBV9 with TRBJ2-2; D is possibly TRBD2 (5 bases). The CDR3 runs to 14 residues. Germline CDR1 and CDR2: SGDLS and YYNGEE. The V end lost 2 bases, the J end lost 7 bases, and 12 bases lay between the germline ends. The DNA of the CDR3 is TGTGCCAGCAGCGTTACCACAGAGGGCGGGGAGCTGTTTTTT. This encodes CASSVTTEGGELFF.

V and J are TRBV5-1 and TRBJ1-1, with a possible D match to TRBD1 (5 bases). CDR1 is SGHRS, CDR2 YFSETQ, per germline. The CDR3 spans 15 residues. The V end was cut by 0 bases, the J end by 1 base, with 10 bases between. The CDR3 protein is CASSLERGGNTEAFF. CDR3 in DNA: TGCGCCAGCAGCTTGGAGCGGGGGGGGAACACTGAAGCTTTCTTT.

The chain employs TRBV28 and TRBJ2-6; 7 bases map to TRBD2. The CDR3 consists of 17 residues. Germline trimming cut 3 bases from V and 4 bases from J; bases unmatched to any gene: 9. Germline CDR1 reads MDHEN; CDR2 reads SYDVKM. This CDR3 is CASSLRGLPVGANVLTF. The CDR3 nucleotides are TGTGCCAGCAGTTTGCGGGGACTACCCGTAGGGGCCAACGTCCTGACTTTC.

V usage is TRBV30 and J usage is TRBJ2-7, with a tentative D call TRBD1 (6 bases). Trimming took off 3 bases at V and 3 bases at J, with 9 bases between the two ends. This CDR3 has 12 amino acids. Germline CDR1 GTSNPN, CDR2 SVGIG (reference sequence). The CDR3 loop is CAWSTQGYEQYF. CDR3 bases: TGTGCCTGGAGCACACAGGGCTACGAGCAGTACTTC.

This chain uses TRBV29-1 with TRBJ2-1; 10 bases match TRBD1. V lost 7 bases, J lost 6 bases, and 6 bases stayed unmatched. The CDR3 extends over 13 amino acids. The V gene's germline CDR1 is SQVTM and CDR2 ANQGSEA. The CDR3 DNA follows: TGCAGCGCACGGACAGGGGGTATCAATGAGCAGTTCTTC. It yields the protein CSARTGGINEQFF.

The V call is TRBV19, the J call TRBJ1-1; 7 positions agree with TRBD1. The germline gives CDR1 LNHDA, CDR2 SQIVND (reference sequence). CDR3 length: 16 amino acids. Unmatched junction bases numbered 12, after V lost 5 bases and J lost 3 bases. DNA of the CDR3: TGTGCCAGTAGTGGGTGGGACAGAAGGACTGACACTGAAGCTTTCTTT. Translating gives CASSGWDRRTDTEAFF.

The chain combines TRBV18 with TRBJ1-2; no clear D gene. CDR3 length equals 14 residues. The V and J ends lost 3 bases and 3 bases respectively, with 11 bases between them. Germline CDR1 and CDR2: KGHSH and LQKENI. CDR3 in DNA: TGTGCCAGCTCACCGTCGAGGGAGGACTATGGCTACACCTTC. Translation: CASSPSREDYGYTF.

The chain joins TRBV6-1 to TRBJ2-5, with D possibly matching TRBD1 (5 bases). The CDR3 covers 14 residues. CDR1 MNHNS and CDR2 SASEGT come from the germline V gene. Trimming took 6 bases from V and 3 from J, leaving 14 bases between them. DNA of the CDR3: TGTGCCAGCAGCCTTTCAGGGTTGGAAGAGACCCAGTACTTC. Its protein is CASSLSGLEETQYF.